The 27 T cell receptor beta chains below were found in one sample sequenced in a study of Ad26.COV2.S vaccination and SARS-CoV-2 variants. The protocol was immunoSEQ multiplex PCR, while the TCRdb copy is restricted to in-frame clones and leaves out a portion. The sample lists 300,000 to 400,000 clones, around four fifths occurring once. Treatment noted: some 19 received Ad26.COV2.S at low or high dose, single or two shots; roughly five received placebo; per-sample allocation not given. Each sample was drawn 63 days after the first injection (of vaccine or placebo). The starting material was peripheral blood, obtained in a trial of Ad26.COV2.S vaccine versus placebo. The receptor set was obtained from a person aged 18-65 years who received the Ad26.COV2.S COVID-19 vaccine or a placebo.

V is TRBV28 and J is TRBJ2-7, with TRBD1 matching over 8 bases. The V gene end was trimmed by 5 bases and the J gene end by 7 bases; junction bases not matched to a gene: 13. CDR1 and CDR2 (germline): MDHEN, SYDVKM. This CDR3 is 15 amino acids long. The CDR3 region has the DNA TGTGCCAGCAGTACTCCCGCAGGGGGCTCGAGGGAGCAGTACTTC. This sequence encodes CASSTPAGGSREQYF.

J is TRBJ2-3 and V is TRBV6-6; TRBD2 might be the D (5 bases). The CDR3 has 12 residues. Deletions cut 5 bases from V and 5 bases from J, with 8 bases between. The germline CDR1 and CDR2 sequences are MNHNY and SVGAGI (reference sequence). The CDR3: CASSLAVDTQYF. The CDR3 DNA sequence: TGTGCCAGCAGTCTAGCTGTAGATACGCAGTATTTT.

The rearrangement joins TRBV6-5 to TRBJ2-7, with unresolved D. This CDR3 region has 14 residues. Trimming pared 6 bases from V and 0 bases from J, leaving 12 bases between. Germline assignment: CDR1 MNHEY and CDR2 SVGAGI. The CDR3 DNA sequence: TGTGCCAGCAGCTTGAGGAGACTCTCCTACGAGCAGTACTTC. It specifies CASSLRRLSYEQYF.

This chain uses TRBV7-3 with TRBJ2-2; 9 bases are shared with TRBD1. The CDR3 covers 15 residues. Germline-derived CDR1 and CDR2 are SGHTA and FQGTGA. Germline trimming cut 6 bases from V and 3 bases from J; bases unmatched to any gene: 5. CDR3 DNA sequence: TGTGCCAGCAGTGCGACAGGGGGATACACCGGGGAGCTGTTTTTT. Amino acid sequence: CASSATGGYTGELFF.

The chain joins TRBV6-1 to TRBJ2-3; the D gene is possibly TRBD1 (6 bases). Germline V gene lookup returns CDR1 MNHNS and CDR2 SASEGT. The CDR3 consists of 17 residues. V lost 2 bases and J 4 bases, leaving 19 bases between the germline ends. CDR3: CASSELGQTIEPDTQYF. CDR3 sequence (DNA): TGTGCCAGCAGTGAACTCGGACAGACAATTGAGCCAGATACGCAGTATTTT.

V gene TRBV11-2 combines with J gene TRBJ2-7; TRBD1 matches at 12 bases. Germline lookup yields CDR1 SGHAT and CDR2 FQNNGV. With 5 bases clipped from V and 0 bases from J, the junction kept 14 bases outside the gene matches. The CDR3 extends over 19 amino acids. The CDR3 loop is CASSPLNRDRGPRSYEQYF. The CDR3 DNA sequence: TGTGCCAGCAGCCCATTGAACCGGGACAGGGGGCCCCGCTCCTACGAGCAGTACTTC.

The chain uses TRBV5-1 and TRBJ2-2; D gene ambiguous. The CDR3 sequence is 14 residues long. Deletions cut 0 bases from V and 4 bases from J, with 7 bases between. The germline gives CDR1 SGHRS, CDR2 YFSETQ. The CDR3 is CASSLDGGTGELFF. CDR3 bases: TGCGCCAGCAGCTTGGATGGTGGCACCGGGGAGCTGTTTTTT.

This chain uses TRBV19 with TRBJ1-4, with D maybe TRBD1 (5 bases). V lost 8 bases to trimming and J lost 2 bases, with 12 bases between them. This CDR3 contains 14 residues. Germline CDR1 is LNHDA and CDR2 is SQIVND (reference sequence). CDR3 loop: CASWGGRTNEKLFF. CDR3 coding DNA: TGTGCCAGTTGGGGGGGGAGGACTAATGAAAAACTGTTTTTT.

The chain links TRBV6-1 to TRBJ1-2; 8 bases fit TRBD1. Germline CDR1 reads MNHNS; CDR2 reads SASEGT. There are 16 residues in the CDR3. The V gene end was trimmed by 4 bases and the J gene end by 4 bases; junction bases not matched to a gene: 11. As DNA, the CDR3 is TGTGCCAGCAGTGCGGACAGGGCACAAAACCTCTATGGCTACACCTTC. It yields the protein CASSADRAQNLYGYTF.

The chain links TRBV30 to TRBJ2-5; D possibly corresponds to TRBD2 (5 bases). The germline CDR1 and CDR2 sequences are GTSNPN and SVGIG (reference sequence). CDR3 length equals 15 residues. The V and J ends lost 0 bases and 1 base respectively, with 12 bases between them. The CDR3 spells CAWSVLVGIQETQYF. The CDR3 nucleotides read TGTGCCTGGAGTGTACTAGTAGGGATCCAAGAGACCCAGTACTTC. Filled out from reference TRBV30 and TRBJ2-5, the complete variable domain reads SQTIHQWPATLVQPVGSPLSLECTVEGTSNPNLYWYRQAAGRGLQLLFYSVGIGQISSEVPQNLSASRPQDRQFILSSKKLLLSDSGFYLCAWSVLVGIQETQYFGPGTRLLVL.

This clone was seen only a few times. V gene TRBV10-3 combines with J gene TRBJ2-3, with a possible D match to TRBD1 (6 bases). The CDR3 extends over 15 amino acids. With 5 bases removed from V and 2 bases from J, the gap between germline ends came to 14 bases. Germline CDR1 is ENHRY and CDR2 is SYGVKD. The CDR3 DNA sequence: TGTGCCATCAGTCGGTCAGGGGTGGCCACAGATACGCAGTATTTT. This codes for CAISRSGVATDTQYF.

The CDR3 reads CASSLAGDSPLHF. Written as DNA, the CDR3 is TGTGCCAGCAGCTTGGCAGGGGATTCACCCCTCCACTTT. J is TRBJ1-6 and V is TRBV5-4; a weak D match, TRBD1 (6 bases). This CDR3 region has 13 residues. CDR1 SGHNT and CDR2 YYREEE come from the germline V gene (reference sequence). Between the trimmed V and J ends, which lost 0 bases and 8 bases, there was a span of 6 bases.

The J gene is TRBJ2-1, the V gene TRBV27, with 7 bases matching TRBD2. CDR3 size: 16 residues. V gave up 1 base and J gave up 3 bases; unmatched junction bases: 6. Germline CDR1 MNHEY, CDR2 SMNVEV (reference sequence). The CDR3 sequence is CASSLLGGDYYNEQFF. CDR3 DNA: TGTGCCAGCAGTTTATTGGGGGGGGATTACTACAATGAGCAGTTCTTC.

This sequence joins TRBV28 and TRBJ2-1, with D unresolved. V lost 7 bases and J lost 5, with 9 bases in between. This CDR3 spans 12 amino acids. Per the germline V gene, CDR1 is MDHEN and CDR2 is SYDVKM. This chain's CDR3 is CASNLRHNEQFF. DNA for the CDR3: TGTGCCAGCAACTTACGACACAATGAGCAGTTCTTC.

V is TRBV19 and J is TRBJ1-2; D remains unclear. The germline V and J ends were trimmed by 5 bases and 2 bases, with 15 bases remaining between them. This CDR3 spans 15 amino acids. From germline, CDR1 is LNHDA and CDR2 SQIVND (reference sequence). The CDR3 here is CASSFLDRVNYGYTF. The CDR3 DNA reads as TGTGCCAGTAGTTTCTTAGACCGGGTAAACTATGGCTACACCTTC.

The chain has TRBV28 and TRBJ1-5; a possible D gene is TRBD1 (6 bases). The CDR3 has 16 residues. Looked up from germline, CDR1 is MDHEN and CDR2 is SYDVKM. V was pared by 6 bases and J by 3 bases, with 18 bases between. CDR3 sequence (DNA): TGTGCCAGCAGCACCGGAGGGGGGAGAGTCAATCAGCCCCAGCATTTT. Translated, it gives CASSTGGGRVNQPQHF.

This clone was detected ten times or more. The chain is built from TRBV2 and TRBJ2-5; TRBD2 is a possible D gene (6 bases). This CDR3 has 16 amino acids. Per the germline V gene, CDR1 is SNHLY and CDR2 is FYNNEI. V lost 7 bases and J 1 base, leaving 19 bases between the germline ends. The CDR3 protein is CASTYSGSYAQETQYF. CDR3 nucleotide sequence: TGTGCCAGCACCTATAGCGGCTCCTATGCCCAAGAGACCCAGTACTTC.

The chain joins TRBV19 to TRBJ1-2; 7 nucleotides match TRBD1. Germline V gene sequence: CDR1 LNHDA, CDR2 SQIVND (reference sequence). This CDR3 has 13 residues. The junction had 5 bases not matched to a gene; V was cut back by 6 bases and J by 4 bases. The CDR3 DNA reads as TGTGCCAGTAGACTACAGGGGAGCTATGGCTACACCTTC. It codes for CASRLQGSYGYTF.

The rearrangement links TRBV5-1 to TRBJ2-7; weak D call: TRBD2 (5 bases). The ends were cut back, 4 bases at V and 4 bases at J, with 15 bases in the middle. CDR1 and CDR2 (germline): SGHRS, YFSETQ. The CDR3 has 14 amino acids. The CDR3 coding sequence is TGCGCCAGCAGCGAACTAGGCCTCCTTTACGAGCAGTACTTC. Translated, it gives CASSELGLLYEQYF.

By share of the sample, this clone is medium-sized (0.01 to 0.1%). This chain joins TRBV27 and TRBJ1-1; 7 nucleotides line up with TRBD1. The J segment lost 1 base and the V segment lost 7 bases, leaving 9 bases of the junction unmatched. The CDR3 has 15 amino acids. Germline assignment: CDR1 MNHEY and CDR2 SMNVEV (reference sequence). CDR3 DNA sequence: TGTGCCAGCATCCTAAAAGGGACAGCGAACACTGAAGCTTTCTTT. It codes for CASILKGTANTEAFF.

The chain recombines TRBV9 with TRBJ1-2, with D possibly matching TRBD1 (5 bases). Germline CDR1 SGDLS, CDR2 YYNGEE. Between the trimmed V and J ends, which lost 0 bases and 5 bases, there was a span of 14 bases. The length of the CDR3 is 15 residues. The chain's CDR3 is CASSVEGGVSYGYTF. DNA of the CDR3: TGTGCCAGCAGCGTAGAGGGAGGGGTTAGTTATGGCTACACCTTC.

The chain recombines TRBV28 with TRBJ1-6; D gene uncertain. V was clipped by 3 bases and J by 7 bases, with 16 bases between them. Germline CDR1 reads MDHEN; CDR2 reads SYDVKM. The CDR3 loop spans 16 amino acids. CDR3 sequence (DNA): TGTGCCAGCAGTTTCCAGGCGGCAGGTCAAAATTCACCCCTCCACTTT. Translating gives CASSFQAAGQNSPLHF.

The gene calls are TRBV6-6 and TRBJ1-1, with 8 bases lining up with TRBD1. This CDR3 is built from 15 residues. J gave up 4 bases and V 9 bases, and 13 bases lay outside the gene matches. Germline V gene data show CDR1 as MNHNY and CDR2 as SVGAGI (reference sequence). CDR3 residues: CASYTGTGIVTEAFF. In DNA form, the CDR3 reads TGTGCCAGTTATACCGGGACAGGAATCGTCACTGAAGCTTTCTTT.

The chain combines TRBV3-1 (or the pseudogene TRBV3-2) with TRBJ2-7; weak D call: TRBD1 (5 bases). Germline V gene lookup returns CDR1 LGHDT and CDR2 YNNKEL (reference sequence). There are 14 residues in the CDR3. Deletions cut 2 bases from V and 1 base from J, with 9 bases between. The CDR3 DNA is TGTGCCAGCAGCCAAAGGGGCCCATCCTACGAGCAGTACTTC. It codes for CASSQRGPSYEQYF.

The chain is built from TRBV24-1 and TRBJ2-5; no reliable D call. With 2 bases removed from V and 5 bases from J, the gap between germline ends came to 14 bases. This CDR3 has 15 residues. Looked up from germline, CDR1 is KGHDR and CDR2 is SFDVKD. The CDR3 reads CATSDSTADRETQYF. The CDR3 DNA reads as TGTGCCACCAGTGATTCGACCGCTGATCGGGAGACCCAGTACTTC.

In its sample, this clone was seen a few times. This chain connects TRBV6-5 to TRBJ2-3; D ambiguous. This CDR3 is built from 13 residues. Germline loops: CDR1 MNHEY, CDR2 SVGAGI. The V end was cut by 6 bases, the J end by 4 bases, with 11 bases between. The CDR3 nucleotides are TGTGCCAGCAGGCCTCGGAGCCCAGATACGCAGTATTTT. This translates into CASRPRSPDTQYF.

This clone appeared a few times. The CDR3 bases are TGTGCCAGCAGCCGGGGGACTGAAGCTTTCTTT. The encoded protein is CASSRGTEAFF. The chain joins TRBV14 to TRBJ1-1; the D gene is possibly TRBD1 (5 bases). This CDR3 region has 11 residues. From germline, CDR1 is SGHDN and CDR2 FVKESK. The V gene lost 4 bases and the J gene lost 5 bases, with 5 bases spanning the gap. Full variable domain (missing parts from reference TRBV14 and TRBJ1-1): EAGVTQFPSHSVIEKGQTVTLRCDPISGHDNLYWYRRVMGKEIKFLLHFVKESKQDESGMPNNRFLAERTGGTYSTLKVQPAELEDSGVYFCASSRGTEAFFGQGTRLTVV.